These 22 T cell receptor beta chains were all obtained from the same sample, sequenced in a study of T cell clones after liver transplantation (dated by TCRdb to between 2018 and 2021). Receptors were amplified or captured by the immunoSEQ multiplex PCR assay. In TCRdb, the immuneACCESS table is reduced to in-frame sequences with V and J assigned. These tables do not hold every clone; where another copy was compared, an unresolved V gene accounts for under half, and the others remain unexplained. The sample table shows 50,000 or so clones, and less than 90% are seen once. The ten largest make up roughly an eighth of the sample. The sequences come from CD8+ T cells from blood, collected 12 months after liver transplant. The receptor set was obtained from a human patient who received a liver transplant. After a transplant, some T cells may be the graft donor's own cells.

The rearrangement links TRBV29-1 to TRBJ1-1; D gene ambiguous. Germline-derived CDR1 and CDR2 are SQVTM and ANQGSEA. This CDR3 spans 12 amino acids. The germline V and J ends were trimmed by 3 bases and 2 bases, with 7 bases remaining between them. In DNA form, the CDR3 reads TGCAGCGTTGACGGGCTCAACACTGAAGCTTTCTTT. It specifies CSVDGLNTEAFF.

The gene calls are TRBV27 and TRBJ2-1, with 16 positions matching TRBD2. Germline-derived CDR1 and CDR2 are MNHEY and SMNVEV (reference sequence). Unmatched junction bases numbered 10, after V lost 6 bases and J lost 8 bases. This CDR3 is 17 amino acids long. CDR3 protein: CASRGTSGRALLDEQFF. The CDR3 DNA reads TGTGCCAGCAGAGGGACTAGCGGGAGGGCCTTATTAGATGAGCAGTTCTTC.

V gene TRBV10-3 combines with J gene TRBJ2-1; D is unclear. Germline CDR1 ENHRY, CDR2 SYGVKD. The CDR3 length is 13 residues. The V end lost 6 bases, the J end lost 9 bases, and 15 bases lay between the germline ends. The CDR3 sequence is CAISDPEKGEQFF. CDR3 nucleotides: TGTGCCATCAGCGATCCCGAAAAAGGTGAGCAGTTCTTC.

V gene TRBV2 combines with J gene TRBJ2-7; TRBD1 matches 10 bases. The trim removed 4 bases at V and 0 bases at J, leaving 0 bases unmatched. Germline CDR1 and CDR2: SNHLY and FYNNEI. The CDR3 is 14 amino acids. The CDR3 coding sequence is TGTGCCAGCAGTGGGACAGGGGGCTCCTACGAGCAGTACTTC. It translates to CASSGTGGSYEQYF.

The CDR3 is CASSGDRGFGISNQPQHF. The CDR3 DNA is TGTGCCAGCAGTGGGGACAGGGGTTTTGGGATAAGCAATCAGCCCCAGCATTTT. The chain has TRBV2 and TRBJ1-5, with TRBD1 identical over 10 bases. CDR3 length equals 18 residues. CDR1 and CDR2 (germline): SNHLY, FYNNEI. The junction had 10 bases not matched to a gene; V was cut back by 4 bases and J by 1 base.

J is TRBJ2-7 and V is TRBV7-9, with TRBD2 as a possible D gene (6 bases). V was trimmed by 5 bases and J by 4 bases, leaving 15 bases between them. This CDR3 has 14 residues. Germline CDR1 and CDR2: SEHNR and FQNEAQ (reference sequence). The CDR3, as DNA: TGTGCCAGCAGCCCCGGAGGAGGAGGGTACGAGCAGTACTTC. This gives the protein CASSPGGGGYEQYF.

The chain carries TRBV2 and TRBJ2-7, with D perhaps assigned TRBD1 or TRBD2 (5 bases each). Germline V gene lookup returns CDR1 SNHLY and CDR2 FYNNEI. This CDR3 is 12 amino acids long. The V end was cut by 6 bases, the J end by 5 bases, with 11 bases between. CDR3 region: CASRQGVHEQYF. The DNA for the CDR3 is TGTGCCAGCAGGCAGGGAGTACACGAGCAGTACTTC.

CDR3 region: CASRAWGGTEAFF. CDR3 nucleotides: TGTGCCAGCCGAGCTTGGGGAGGCACTGAAGCTTTCTTT. The rearrangement uses TRBV5-8 and TRBJ1-1; D gene ambiguous. Germline CDR1 reads SGHTS; CDR2 reads YDEGEE. This CDR3 is 13 amino acids long. Trimming cost V 7 bases and J 4 bases, with 14 bases left between them.

The chain has TRBV11-2 and TRBJ2-3; D possibly uses TRBD1 or TRBD2 (5 bases each). Trimming took 8 bases from V and 0 from J, leaving 21 bases between them. The CDR3 is 17 residues long. CDR1 is SGHAT and CDR2 is FQNNGV in the germline V gene. This CDR3 is CASRALDGTTSTDTQYF. The CDR3 DNA follows: TGTGCCAGCCGCGCGCTCGATGGGACCACTAGCACAGATACGCAGTATTTT. The full variable domain, in which reference TRBV11-2 and TRBJ2-3 provide the parts outside the CDR3, is EAGVAQSPRYKIIEKRQSVAFWCNPISGHATLYWYQQILGQGPKLLIQFQNNGVVDDSQLPKDRFSAERLKGVDSTLKIQPAKLEDSAVYLCASRALDGTTSTDTQYFGPGTRLTVL.

The J gene is TRBJ2-5, the V gene TRBV19; no definite D call. Germline V gene sequence: CDR1 LNHDA, CDR2 SQIVND (reference sequence). The CDR3 runs to 14 residues. V gave up 3 bases and J gave up 5 bases, with 13 bases separating them. The DNA for the CDR3 is TGTGCCAGTAGTATTACACTAACAAGGGAGACCCAGTACTTC. Translated: CASSITLTRETQYF.

CDR3 amino acids: CASSLALRGIEAFF. The CDR3 nucleotides are TGCGCCAGCAGCTTGGCCCTCAGGGGGATTGAAGCTTTCTTT. This sequence joins TRBV5-1 and TRBJ1-1; TRBD1 agrees at 7 bases. The CDR3 has 14 amino acids. Unmatched junction bases numbered 6, after V lost 0 bases and J lost 7 bases. Germline values: CDR1 SGHRS, CDR2 YFSETQ.

This sequence joins TRBV4-3 and TRBJ1-2; maybe TRBD1 (5 bases). Trimming removed 0 bases from V and 3 bases from J, with 14 bases in between. Germline CDR1 LGHNA, CDR2 YSLEER. The CDR3 is made up of 16 amino acids. CDR3 loop: CASSQERQGPYYGYTF. CDR3 nucleotide sequence: TGCGCCAGCAGCCAAGAAAGGCAGGGTCCCTACTATGGCTACACCTTC.

The rearrangement links TRBV27 to TRBJ2-7, with TRBD1 identical over 8 bases. Germline values: CDR1 MNHEY, CDR2 SMNVEV (reference sequence). This CDR3 spans 12 amino acids. The V and J ends lost 6 bases and 4 bases, in that order; junction bases with no gene match: 2. The CDR3 coding sequence is TGTGCCAGCAGGGACAGGGTTTACGAGCAGTACTTC. This sequence encodes CASRDRVYEQYF.

The chain couples TRBV27 to TRBJ2-7; the match to TRBD1 covers 7 bases. Trimming took 2 bases from V and 5 from J; bases not matched to a gene: 9. The length of the CDR3 is 15 residues. The germline V gene encodes CDR1 MNHEY and CDR2 SMNVEV (reference sequence). In nucleotides, the CDR3 is TGTGCCAGCAGTTTAGGGGTAAGGGGGCTCGACGAGCAGTACTTC. Translation gives CASSLGVRGLDEQYF.

V usage is TRBV7-2 and J usage is TRBJ2-6, with no clear D. V was clipped by 5 bases and J by 1 base, with 9 bases between them. Germline-derived CDR1 and CDR2 are SGHTA and FQGNSA. The CDR3 is made up of 15 amino acids. CDR3 protein: CASSRTESGANVLTF. In nucleotides, the CDR3 is TGTGCCAGCAGCCGAACAGAGTCTGGGGCCAACGTCCTGACTTTC.

The V call is TRBV19, the J call TRBJ1-1; D is uncertain. CDR3 length equals 12 residues. Germline V lookup: CDR1 LNHDA, CDR2 SQIVND (reference sequence). The V end was cut by 6 bases, the J end by 4 bases, with 9 bases between. CDR3 nucleotide sequence: TGTGCCAGTAGGACGTTGGGCACTGAAGCTTTCTTT. It encodes CASRTLGTEAFF.

This clone was observed once. This rearrangement joins TRBV29-1 to TRBJ2-6; D gene ambiguous. The V and J ends lost 1 base and 2 bases respectively, with 3 bases between them. This CDR3 has 13 residues. The V gene's germline CDR1 is SQVTM and CDR2 ANQGSEA. CDR3 DNA: TGCAGCGTTGAAGGGACTGGGGCCAACGTCCTGACTTTC. Its protein product is CSVEGTGANVLTF.

This clone was picked up one time. V gene TRBV28 combines with J gene TRBJ1-4; TRBD1 matches at 7 bases. Germline CDR1 MDHEN, CDR2 SYDVKM. The V and J ends lost 1 base and 3 bases, in that order; junction bases with no gene match: 5. This CDR3 contains 16 residues. As DNA, the CDR3 is TGTGCCAGCAGTTTATTACCGGGACAGTCTAATGAAAAACTGTTTTTT. Encoded protein: CASSLLPGQSNEKLFF. Full variable domain (rest looked up from reference TRBV28 and TRBJ1-4): DVKVTQSSRYLVKRTGEKVFLECVQDMDHENMFWYRQDPGLGLRLIYFSYDVKMKEKGDIPEGYSVSREKKERFSLILESASTNQTSMYLCASSLLPGQSNEKLFFGSGTQLSVL.

A few counts support this clone. The chain uses TRBV2 and TRBJ1-4; TRBD1 matches 7 bases. This CDR3 comprises 15 residues. Germline V gives CDR1 SNHLY, CDR2 FYNNEI. The trim removed 9 bases at V and 13 bases at J, leaving 20 bases unmatched. The CDR3 protein is CASRERTGPLKGLFF. The DNA for the CDR3 is TGTGCCAGTCGAGAAAGGACAGGTCCTCTGAAAGGACTGTTTTTT.

Relative to its sample, this clone is medium-sized (0.01 to 0.1%). The J gene is TRBJ2-1, the V gene TRBV16; no reliable D call. Deletions cut 8 bases from V and 2 bases from J, with 7 bases between. CDR3 size: 12 residues. Germline V gives CDR1 KGHSY, CDR2 FQNENV. The CDR3 DNA sequence: TGTGCCAGCGGGCTAGCCTACAATGAGCAGTTCTTC. Amino acids: CASGLAYNEQFF.

This chain links TRBV11-2 with TRBJ2-1; D call uncertain. CDR1 SGHAT and CDR2 FQNNGV come from the germline V gene. The CDR3 covers 12 residues. V shed 3 bases and J shed 3 bases, with 3 bases lying between them. The CDR3 sequence: CASSFSYNEQFF. The CDR3 DNA sequence: TGTGCCAGCAGCTTTAGCTACAATGAGCAGTTCTTC.

This chain uses TRBV5-6 with TRBJ1-1; perhaps TRBD1 as D (5 bases). In germline, CDR1 is SGHDT, CDR2 YYEEEE. Trimming cost V 4 bases and J 11 bases, with 18 bases left between them. The CDR3 length is 13 residues. In DNA form, the CDR3 reads TGTGCCAGCAGCGTCGTGGGGGGGATGGTCGCTTTCTTT. Encoded protein: CASSVVGGMVAFF. Supplemented by reference TRBV5-6 and TRBJ1-1, the full variable domain reads DAGVTQSPTHLIKTRGQQVTLRCSPKSGHDTVSWYQQALGQGPQFIFQYYEEEERQRGNFPDRFSGHQFPNYSSELNVNALLLGDSALYLCASSVVGGMVAFFGQGTRLTVV.